This T cell receptor (beta chain) was identified in a study of regulatory T cells in long-lasting Graves disease. Time point specified: persistent/refractory GD, antithyroid drugs over 5 years with positive TRAb. RNA isolated from PBMCs was used to make the TCR library. V shed 4 bases and J 3 bases; nucleotides not matched to a gene: 5. CDR3 length: 15 residues. To make TCR beta libraries, researchers used iRepertoire HTBI primers and Arm-PCR of CDR3 regions. MiXCR was run by TCRdb on the multiplex PCR reads, yielding one entry per CDR3 protein. The table includes 700,000 or so distinct CDR3 sequences, 30% detected once. Notes on this clonotype: Its antigen is unidentified.

Study-level findings and limits: Persistent disease was associated with favored TRBV28 usage and with favored use of TRBJ1-2 and TRBJ2-5. Graves' patients with persistent disease showed TCR diversity lower than patients newly diagnosed.

The receptor was isolated from a female donor with Graves disease. The sequenced sample was peripheral blood mononuclear cells (PBMCs), obtained when the disease was refractory, from a patient treated with antithyroid drugs. The chain employs TRBV12-3 or TRBV12-4 and TRBJ2-3; TRBD2 aligns across 9 bases. The CDR3 region is CASSSRTSATDTQYF. The CDR3 DNA is TGTGCCAGCAGTTCCCGGACTAGCGCGACAGATACGCAGTATTTT.